Listed below are T cell receptor beta chains from one sample, sequenced in a study of PD-L1 blockade in urothelial cancer. Profiling relied on immunoSEQ multiplex PCR, and the TCRdb table lists in-frame clones only, not all of them. Altogether some 60,000 clones are present, about 82% being singletons, with the ten largest covering less than 3.5%. This specimen was PBMCs, taken around atezolizumab (anti-PD-L1) treatment. The receptors derive from a man aged 50-60 years with urothelial cancer. CDR3s include the opening cysteine and the closing phenylalanine or tryptophan. A D gene is named only where the DNA matches it firmly.

TRBV7-2 | TRBD2 | CASSFGGSNEQFF
TRBV7-9 | NA | CASSLPSRSLSYNEQFF
TRBV25-1 | TRBD2 | CASSIPGLAGETQYF
TRBV5-1 | NA | CASSWDKYYGYTF
TRBV19 | TRBD1 | CASRGTQGAQTQYF
TRBV28 | NA | CASSPLPPLEQYF
TRBV11-2 | NA | CASSSYRDRSYEQYF
TRBV11-3 | NA | CASSLQVTGELFF
TRBV2 | NA | CASSADRRGTEAFF
TRBV15 | NA | CATSSMLGAHYEQYF
TRBV2 | TRBD2 | CASSETLTGGTDTQYF
TRBV5-1 | TRBD1 | CASSLTGTGVYEQYF
TRBV19 | TRBD1 | CASSEITGTGFQPQHF
TRBV5-1 | NA | CASSLGGGNTEKLFF
TRBV7-2 | NA | CASSSAGTEYGYTF
TRBV5-1 | NA | CASSSIPGTSVQGEQYF
TRBV28 | NA | CASSLGGGSRQPQHF
TRBV10-3 | TRBD1 | CAISESVDRGAFF
TRBV29-1 | TRBD1 | CSVEDLINIQGTGELFF
TRBV2 | TRBD1 | CASRVEGQGNTEAFF
TRBV19 | NA | CASRKDRNQPQHF
TRBV28 | NA | CASSSSATGEYHEQYF
TRBV19 | NA | CASSLAGAGGGELFF
TRBV4-1 | NA | CASSQVEGYGELFF
TRBV9 | NA | CAGSVAAVYSYNEQFF
TRBV5-4 | NA | CASSLRVAGTDTQYF
TRBV7-3 | NA | CASSLGGELEETQYF
TRBV6-5 | NA | CASRGGRSANYGYTF
TRBV11-2 | NA | CASSSSPVAYEQYF
TRBV6-6 | NA | CASSPLREQYF
TRBV4-1 | NA | CASSLGSGNQPQHF
TRBV18 | TRBD1 | CASSLLPGQGSSTTNEKLFF
TRBV2 | NA | CASSEDRGNTEAFF
TRBV11-1 | TRBD2 | CASSPWGTSGSNSNEQFF
TRBV7-2 | TRBD2 | CASSSRSGRDTQYF
TRBV30 | NA | CAWRTPAAKQFF
TRBV5-1 | TRBD1 | CASSLNRGLGTEAFF
TRBV6-1 | NA | CASSEMASSLTDTQYF
TRBV15 | TRBD2 | CATSRVPLQSGTNYNEQFF
TRBV28 | TRBD2 | CASTPGGAETQYF
TRBV18 | NA | CASSPPAGGPYEQYF
TRBV7-8 | NA | CASSSDRRETQYF
TRBV5-1 | NA | CASSFGFRRTVQETQYF
TRBV9 | TRBD1 | CASRNLGDRGYTEAFF
TRBV5-1 | NA | CASTREGTGNSPLHF
TRBV27 | NA | CASSVNGLYTQYF